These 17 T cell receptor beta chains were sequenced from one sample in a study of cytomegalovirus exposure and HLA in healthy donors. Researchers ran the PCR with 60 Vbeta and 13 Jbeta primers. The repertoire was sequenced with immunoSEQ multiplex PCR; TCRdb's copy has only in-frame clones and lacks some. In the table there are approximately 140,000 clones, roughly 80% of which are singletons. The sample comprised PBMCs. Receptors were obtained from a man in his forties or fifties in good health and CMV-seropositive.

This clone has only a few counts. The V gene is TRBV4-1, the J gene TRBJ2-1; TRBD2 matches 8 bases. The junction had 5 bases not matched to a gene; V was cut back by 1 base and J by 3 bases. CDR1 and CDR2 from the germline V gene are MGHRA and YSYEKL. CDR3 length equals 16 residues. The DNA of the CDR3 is TGCGCCAGCAGCCAAGGGAGGGGACTAGACTACAATGAGCAGTTCTTC. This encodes CASSQGRGLDYNEQFF.

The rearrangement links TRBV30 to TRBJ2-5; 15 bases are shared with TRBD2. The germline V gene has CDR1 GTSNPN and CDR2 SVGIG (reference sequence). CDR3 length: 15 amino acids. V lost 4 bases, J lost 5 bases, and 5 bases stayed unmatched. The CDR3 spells CAWTHGTSGRETQYF. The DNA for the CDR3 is TGTGCCTGGACCCACGGGACTAGCGGGAGGGAGACCCAGTACTTC.

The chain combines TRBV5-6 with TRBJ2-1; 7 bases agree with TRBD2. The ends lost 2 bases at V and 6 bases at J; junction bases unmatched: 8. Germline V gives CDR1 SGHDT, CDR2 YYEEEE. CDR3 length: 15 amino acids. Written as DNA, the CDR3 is TGTGCCAGCAGCTTCCCCGGACTAGGTTTCAATGAGCAGTTCTTC. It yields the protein CASSFPGLGFNEQFF. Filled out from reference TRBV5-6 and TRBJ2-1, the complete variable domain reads DAGVTQSPTHLIKTRGQQVTLRCSPKSGHDTVSWYQQALGQGPQFIFQYYEEEERQRGNFPDRFSGHQFPNYSSELNVNALLLGDSALYLCASSFPGLGFNEQFFGPGTRLTVL.

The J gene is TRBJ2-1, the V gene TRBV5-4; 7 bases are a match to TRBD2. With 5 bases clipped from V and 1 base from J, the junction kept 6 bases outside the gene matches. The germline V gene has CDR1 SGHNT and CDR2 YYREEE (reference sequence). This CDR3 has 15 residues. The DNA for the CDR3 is TGTGCCAGCAGAAATTGGCGGGAGTCCTACAATGAGCAGTTCTTC. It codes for CASRNWRESYNEQFF. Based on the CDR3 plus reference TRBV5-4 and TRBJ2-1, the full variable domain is ETGVTQSPTHLIKTRGQQVTLRCSSQSGHNTVSWYQQALGQGPQFIFQYYREEENGRGNFPPRFSGLQFPNYSSELNVNALELDDSALYLCASRNWRESYNEQFFGPGTRLTVL.

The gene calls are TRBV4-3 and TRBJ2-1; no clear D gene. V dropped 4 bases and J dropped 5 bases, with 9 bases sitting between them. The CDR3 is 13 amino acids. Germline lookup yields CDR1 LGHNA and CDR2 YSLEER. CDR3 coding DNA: TGCGCCAGCAGCCTCGGTCTTCACAATGAGCAGTTCTTC. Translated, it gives CASSLGLHNEQFF.

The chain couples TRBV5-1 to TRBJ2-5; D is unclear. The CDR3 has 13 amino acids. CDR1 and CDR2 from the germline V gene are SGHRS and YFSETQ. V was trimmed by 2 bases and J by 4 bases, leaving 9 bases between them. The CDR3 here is CASSFDFSETQYF. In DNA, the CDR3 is TGCGCCAGCAGCTTTGACTTCTCAGAGACCCAGTACTTC.

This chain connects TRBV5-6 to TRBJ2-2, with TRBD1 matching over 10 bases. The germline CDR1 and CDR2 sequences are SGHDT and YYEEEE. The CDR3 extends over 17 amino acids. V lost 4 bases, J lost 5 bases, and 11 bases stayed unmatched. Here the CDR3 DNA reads TGTGCCAGCAGCCGTCTCGGACAGGGGGTAGGGACCGGGGAGCTGTTTTTT. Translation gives CASSRLGQGVGTGELFF. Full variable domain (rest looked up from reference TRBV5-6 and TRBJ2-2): DAGVTQSPTHLIKTRGQQVTLRCSPKSGHDTVSWYQQALGQGPQFIFQYYEEEERQRGNFPDRFSGHQFPNYSSELNVNALLLGDSALYLCASSRLGQGVGTGELFFGEGSRLTVL.

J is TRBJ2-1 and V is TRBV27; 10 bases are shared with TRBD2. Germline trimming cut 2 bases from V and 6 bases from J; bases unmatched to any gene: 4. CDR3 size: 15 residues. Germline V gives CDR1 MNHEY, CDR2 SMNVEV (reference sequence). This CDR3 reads CASSLARTSGNEQFF. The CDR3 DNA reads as TGTGCCAGCAGTTTAGCGCGGACTAGCGGCAATGAGCAGTTCTTC.

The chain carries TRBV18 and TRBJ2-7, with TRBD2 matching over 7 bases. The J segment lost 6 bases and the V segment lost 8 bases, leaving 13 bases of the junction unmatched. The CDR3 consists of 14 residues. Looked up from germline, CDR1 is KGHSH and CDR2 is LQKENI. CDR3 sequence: CASPRRGSHPEQYF. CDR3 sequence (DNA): TGTGCCAGCCCAAGGCGCGGGAGTCACCCCGAGCAGTACTTC.

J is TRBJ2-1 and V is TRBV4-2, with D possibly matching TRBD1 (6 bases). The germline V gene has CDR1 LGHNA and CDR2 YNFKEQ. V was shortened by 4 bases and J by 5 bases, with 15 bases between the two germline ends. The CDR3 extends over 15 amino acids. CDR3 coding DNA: TGTGCCAGCAGCCTTCACTGGGACAAAGACAATGAGCAGTTCTTC. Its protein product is CASSLHWDKDNEQFF.

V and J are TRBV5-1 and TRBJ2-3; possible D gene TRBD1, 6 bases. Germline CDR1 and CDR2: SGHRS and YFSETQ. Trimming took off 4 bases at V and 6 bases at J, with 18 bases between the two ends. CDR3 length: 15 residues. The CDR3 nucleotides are TGCGCCAGCAGCCTACAGGGAAGGGGACATGATACGCAGTATTTT. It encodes CASSLQGRGHDTQYF.

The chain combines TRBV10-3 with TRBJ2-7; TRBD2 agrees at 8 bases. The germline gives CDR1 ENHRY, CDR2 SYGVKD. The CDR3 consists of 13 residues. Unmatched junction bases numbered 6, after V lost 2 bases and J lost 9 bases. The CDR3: CAISEGLAGGQYF. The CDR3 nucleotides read TGTGCCATCAGTGAGGGACTAGCCGGTGGGCAGTACTTC.

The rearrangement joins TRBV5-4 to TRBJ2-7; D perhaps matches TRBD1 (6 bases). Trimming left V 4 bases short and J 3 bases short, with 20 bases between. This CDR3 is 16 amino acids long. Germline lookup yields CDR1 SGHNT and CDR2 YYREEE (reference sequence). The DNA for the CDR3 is TGTGCCAGCAGCGCCTACCTGGGACAACATCGCTACGAGCAGTACTTC. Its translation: CASSAYLGQHRYEQYF.

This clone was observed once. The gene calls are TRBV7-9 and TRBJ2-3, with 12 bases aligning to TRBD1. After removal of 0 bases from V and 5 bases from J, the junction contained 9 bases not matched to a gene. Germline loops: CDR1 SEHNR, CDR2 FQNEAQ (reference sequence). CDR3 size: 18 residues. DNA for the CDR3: TGTGCCAGCAGCTTAGCAGTACGGGGACAGGGGGCTAAAGATACGCAGTATTTT. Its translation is CASSLAVRGQGAKDTQYF.

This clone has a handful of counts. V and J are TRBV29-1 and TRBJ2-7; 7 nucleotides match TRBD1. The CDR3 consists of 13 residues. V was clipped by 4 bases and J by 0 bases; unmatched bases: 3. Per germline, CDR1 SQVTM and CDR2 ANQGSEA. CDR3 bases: TGCAGCGTTGTGGACAGGTTCTCCTACGAGCAGTACTTC. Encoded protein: CSVVDRFSYEQYF.

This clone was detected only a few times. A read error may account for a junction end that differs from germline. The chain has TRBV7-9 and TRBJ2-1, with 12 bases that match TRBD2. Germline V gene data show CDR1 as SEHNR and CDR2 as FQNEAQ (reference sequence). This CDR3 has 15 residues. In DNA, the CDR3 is TGTTCCAGCAGCTTAGAGGGACTAGCGGGCGACCGGCAGTTCTTC. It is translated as CSSSLEGLAGDRQFF.

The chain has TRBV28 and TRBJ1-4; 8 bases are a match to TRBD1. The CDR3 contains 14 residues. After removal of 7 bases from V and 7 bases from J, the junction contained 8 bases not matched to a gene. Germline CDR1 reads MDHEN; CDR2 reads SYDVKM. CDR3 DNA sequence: TGTGCCAGCACCCTGACAGGGGATAGTGAAAAACTGTTTTTT. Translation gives CASTLTGDSEKLFF.